The 24 T cell receptor beta chains presented below share a single source sample, sequenced in a study of blood T cells in healthy people across ages. With a J-beta primer mix and a sample-barcoded 5' primer, a second PCR ran about 6 to 11 cycles. TCRdb independently ran MiXCR on the 5' RACE reads; one entry per CDR3 protein. Of about 1 million distinct CDR3 sequences in the sample, 25% are singletons; the top ten hold around 0.75%. This sample was also put to use in a study of T cells of mothers and their children.

The sequenced sample was blood. These receptors were obtained from a girl aged 2 to 9 in good health.

Ten or more counts support this clonotype. The rearrangement links TRBV4-1 to TRBJ2-1; D is uncertain. CDR3 length: 15 residues. The V and J ends lost 0 bases and 0 bases respectively, with 6 bases between them. The germline gives CDR1 MGHRA, CDR2 YSYEKL. The CDR3 sequence is CASSQEPNSYNEQFF. The DNA of the CDR3 is TGCGCCAGCAGCCAAGAACCAAACTCCTACAATGAGCAGTTCTTC.

This chain connects TRBV9 to TRBJ2-3; 9 bases are a match to TRBD1. Looked up from germline, CDR1 is SGDLS and CDR2 is YYNGEE. The CDR3 runs to 17 residues. J was trimmed by 2 bases and V by 3 bases; bases with no gene match: 10. In DNA, the CDR3 is TGTGCCAGCAGCGCAAGACCGGGACAGGGTATCACAGATACGCAGTATTTT. It translates to CASSARPGQGITDTQYF.

The chain carries TRBV18 and TRBJ1-1; possible D gene TRBD1, 5 bases. CDR1 is KGHSH, CDR2 LQKENI, per germline. With 6 bases removed from V and 4 bases from J, the gap between germline ends came to 21 bases. CDR3 length: 16 residues. The CDR3: CASSLGDQWTGTEAFF. CDR3 nucleotide sequence: TGTGCCAGCTCGCTGGGGGACCAGTGGACCGGCACTGAAGCTTTCTTT.

This chain connects TRBV7-2 to TRBJ2-5; 9 bases are a match to TRBD2. The end of the DNA fits TRBJ2-7 better, so the J call may be wrong. CDR1 is SGHTA and CDR2 is FQGNSA in the germline V gene. The CDR3 is 15 residues long. The CDR3 nucleotides read TGTGCCAGCAGTGGGAGTGGCGGGGGGGCAGACGAGCAGTACTTC. Translation gives CASSGSGGGADEQYF.

This clonotype has a handful of counts. The chain joins TRBV20-1 to TRBJ2-5; 7 positions agree with TRBD1. The trim removed 0 bases at V and 5 bases at J, leaving 6 bases unmatched. This CDR3 has 14 residues. The germline V gene encodes CDR1 DFQATT and CDR2 SNEGSKA (reference sequence). The DNA of the CDR3 is TGCAGTGCTAGAGACAGGGGGAAGAGTGAGACCCAGTACTTC. Its protein is CSARDRGKSETQYF.

The V gene is TRBV5-1, the J gene TRBJ2-7, with a tentative D call TRBD2 (6 bases). V was shortened by 1 base and J by 0 bases, with 8 bases between the two germline ends. This CDR3 is 14 amino acids long. Germline V CDR1 and CDR2: SGHRS, YFSETQ. CDR3 in amino acids: CASSLWDFSYEQYF. CDR3 DNA: TGCGCCAGCAGCTTGTGGGACTTCTCCTACGAGCAGTACTTC.

This rearrangement joins TRBV12-3 or TRBV12-4 to TRBJ2-1; TRBD2 aligns across 9 bases. The junction had 13 bases not matched to a gene; V was cut back by 5 bases and J by 8 bases. CDR3 size: 16 residues. The CDR3 spells CASSDEGLAEVDEQFF. In DNA form, the CDR3 reads TGTGCCAGCAGTGACGAGGGACTAGCAGAGGTCGATGAGCAGTTCTTC.

This clonotype was recorded a few times. The V gene is TRBV19, the J gene TRBJ2-6, with D hard to call. The germline V and J ends were trimmed by 5 bases and 0 bases, with 8 bases remaining between them. The CDR3 is 15 residues long. Germline values: CDR1 LNHDA, CDR2 SQIVND (reference sequence). CDR3 nucleotide sequence: TGTGCCAGTAGTTTTGATCGCTCTGGGGCCAACGTCCTGACTTTC. It is translated as CASSFDRSGANVLTF.

The chain carries TRBV5-1 and TRBJ2-3, with D possibly matching TRBD2 (6 bases). The germline gives CDR1 SGHRS, CDR2 YFSETQ. Trimming cost V 1 base and J 8 bases, with 14 bases left between them. The CDR3 is 14 amino acids. The CDR3 DNA follows: TGCGCCAGCAGCTTGTTACTAGCCGAGAGTACGCAGTATTTT. Its translation is CASSLLLAESTQYF.

This clonotype has only a few counts. This chain joins TRBV15 and TRBJ1-2, with 8 bases matching TRBD1. The ends lost 0 bases at V and 3 bases at J; junction bases unmatched: 6. This CDR3 has 16 amino acids. The germline V gene encodes CDR1 LNHNV and CDR2 YYDKDF (reference sequence). The CDR3 region has the DNA TGTGCCACCAGCAGAGATATCGGGACAGGAGACTATGGCTACACCTTC. The encoded protein is CATSRDIGTGDYGYTF.

This chain uses TRBV6-1 with TRBJ2-3; D may be TRBD2 (7 bases). V lost 8 bases, J lost 4 bases, and 16 bases lay in between. The CDR3 runs 14 residues. The germline gives CDR1 MNHNS, CDR2 SASEGT. The CDR3: CASGGAFFSDTQYF. DNA for the CDR3: TGTGCCAGCGGGGGGGCGTTTTTTTCAGATACGCAGTATTTT.

The chain couples TRBV7-2 to TRBJ2-3, with TRBD2 identical over 7 bases. CDR1 is SGHTA, CDR2 FQGNSA, per germline. The V gene end was trimmed by 1 base and the J gene end by 2 bases; junction bases not matched to a gene: 9. The CDR3 is 17 amino acids. CDR3 region: CASSLVGLPGATDTQYF. The CDR3 nucleotides are TGTGCCAGCAGCTTAGTGGGACTACCTGGAGCCACAGATACGCAGTATTTT.

This clonotype was counted many times. V usage is TRBV7-9 and J usage is TRBJ2-1, with 13 bases that match TRBD2. With 4 bases clipped from V and 4 bases from J, the junction kept 1 base outside the gene matches. The CDR3 is 15 amino acids. The germline V gene encodes CDR1 SEHNR and CDR2 FQNEAQ (reference sequence). As DNA, the CDR3 is TGTGCCAGCAGCTCGGGACTAGCGGGGTACAATGAGCAGTTCTTC. This encodes CASSSGLAGYNEQFF.

The chain has TRBV15 and TRBJ2-2, with D hard to call. V lost 1 base to trimming and J lost 10 bases, with 10 bases between them. The germline gives CDR1 LNHNV, CDR2 YYDKDF (reference sequence). CDR3 size: 13 residues. The CDR3, as DNA: TGTGCCACCAGCAGAGTACGATTCGAGGAGCTGTTTTTT. Protein product: CATSRVRFEELFF.

The gene calls are TRBV5-8 and TRBJ2-3; 8 bases are shared with TRBD1. The CDR3 contains 17 residues. Germline values: CDR1 SGHTS, CDR2 YDEGEE. The V and J ends lost 0 bases and 0 bases, in that order; junction bases with no gene match: 6. The CDR3 loop reads CASSLGRGRGSTDTQYF. DNA of the CDR3: TGTGCCAGCAGCTTGGGCAGGGGGCGCGGAAGCACAGATACGCAGTATTTT. Full variable domain (remainder filled in from reference TRBV5-8 and TRBJ2-3): EAGVTQSPTHLIKTRGQQATLRCSPISGHTSVYWYQQALGLGLQFLLWYDEGEERNRGNFPPRFSGRQFPNYSSELNVNALELEDSALYLCASSLGRGRGSTDTQYFGPGTRLTVL.

This clonotype occurred once. The chain employs TRBV7-6 and TRBJ2-1; a weak D match, TRBD2 (7 bases). The end of the DNA aligns better with TRBJ2-7, so the J call may be wrong. The CDR3 consists of 15 residues. Germline V gene sequence: CDR1 SGHVS, CDR2 FNYEAQ. The CDR3 spells CASSQEQGGGYEQYF. DNA for the CDR3: TGTGCCAGCAGCCAGGAACAGGGAGGGGGATACGAGCAGTACTTC.

The chain employs TRBV20-1 and TRBJ1-1, with TRBD1 matching 7 bases. This CDR3 comprises 13 residues. Germline V gives CDR1 DFQATT, CDR2 SNEGSKA (reference sequence). Trimming at V came to 5 bases and at J to 0 bases, leaving 3 bases not matched to a gene. CDR3 bases: TGCAGTGCTGACAGGGATTTGAACACTGAAGCTTTCTTT. This sequence encodes CSADRDLNTEAFF.

This clonotype was detected a few times. Here the CDR3 reads CASSQFFSGANVLTF. CDR3 coding DNA: TGCGCCAGCAGCCAATTTTTCTCTGGGGCCAACGTCCTGACTTTC. The chain links TRBV4-1 to TRBJ2-6; D is undetermined. Trimming took off 2 bases at V and 0 bases at J, with 5 bases between the two ends. CDR3 length: 15 amino acids. The germline CDR1 and CDR2 sequences are MGHRA and YSYEKL.

The chain has TRBV12-3 or TRBV12-4 and TRBJ1-2, with D possibly matching TRBD1 (6 bases). The V end was cut by 1 base, the J end by 6 bases, with 18 bases between. The CDR3 runs to 16 residues. The CDR3 DNA reads TGTGCCAGCAGTTTAGGGGGTTACGGGGGCAGGGATGGCTACACCTTC. Translation gives CASSLGGYGGRDGYTF.

The rearrangement joins TRBV7-9 to TRBJ1-2, with 7 positions matching TRBD1. Losses at the gene ends were 5 bases for V and 8 bases for J; bases not matched to a gene: 11. CDR3 size: 14 residues. The V gene's germline CDR1 is SEHNR and CDR2 FQNEAQ (reference sequence). In DNA, the CDR3 is TGTGCCAGCAGCACCCCGACAGGGTTTGGCGGCTACACCTTC. Amino acid sequence: CASSTPTGFGGYTF.

The chain has TRBV20-1 and TRBJ2-7, with TRBD1 matching over 7 bases. The CDR3 covers 18 residues. The germline CDR1 and CDR2 sequences are DFQATT and SNEGSKA (reference sequence). Unmatched junction bases numbered 20, after V lost 6 bases and J lost 0 bases. DNA for the CDR3: TGCAGTGCCCAATTGATTACAACGGGACAGCCCGACTCCTACGAGCAGTACTTC. Its translation: CSAQLITTGQPDSYEQYF.

This clonotype was seen repeatedly, ten times or more. The CDR3 loop reads CASSFGRDEQYF. The CDR3 nucleotides read TGTGCCAGCAGCTTCGGCAGGGACGAGCAGTACTTC. V usage is TRBV12-3 or TRBV12-4 and J usage is TRBJ2-7; D is perhaps TRBD1 (5 bases). V was pared by 6 bases and J by 5 bases, with 11 bases between. The CDR3 has 12 amino acids.

V gene TRBV5-6 combines with J gene TRBJ1-2; tentatively, D is TRBD1 (5 bases). Germline values: CDR1 SGHDT, CDR2 YYEEEE. V dropped 4 bases and J dropped 4 bases, with 14 bases sitting between them. CDR3 length: 14 amino acids. The CDR3 sequence: CASSLEQAFYGYTF. In DNA, the CDR3 is TGTGCCAGCAGCCTGGAACAGGCCTTCTATGGCTACACCTTC.

The rearrangement links TRBV6-1 to TRBJ1-5; D unresolved. The CDR3 covers 12 residues. Germline CDR1 is MNHNS and CDR2 is SASEGT. V lost 0 bases to trimming and J lost 5 bases, with 2 bases between them. The CDR3 nucleotides read TGTGCCAGCAGTGAAGCGGATCAGCCCCAGCATTTT. Translation gives CASSEADQPQHF.